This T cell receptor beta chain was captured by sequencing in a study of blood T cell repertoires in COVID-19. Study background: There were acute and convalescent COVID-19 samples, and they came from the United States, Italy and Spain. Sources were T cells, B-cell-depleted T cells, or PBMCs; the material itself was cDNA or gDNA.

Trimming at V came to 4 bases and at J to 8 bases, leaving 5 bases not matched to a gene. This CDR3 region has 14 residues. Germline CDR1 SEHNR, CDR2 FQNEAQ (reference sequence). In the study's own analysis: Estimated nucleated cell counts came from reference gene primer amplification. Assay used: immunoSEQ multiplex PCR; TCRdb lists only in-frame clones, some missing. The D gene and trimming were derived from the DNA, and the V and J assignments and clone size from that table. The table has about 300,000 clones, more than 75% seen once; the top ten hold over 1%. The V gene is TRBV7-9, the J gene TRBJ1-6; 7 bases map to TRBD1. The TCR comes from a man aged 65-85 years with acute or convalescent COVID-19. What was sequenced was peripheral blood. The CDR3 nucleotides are TGTGCCAGCAGCTCTCGGACAGGAGATTCACCCCTCCACTTT. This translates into CASSSRTGDSPLHF. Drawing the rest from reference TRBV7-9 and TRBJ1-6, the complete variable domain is DTGVSQNPRHKITKRGQNVTFRCDPISEHNRLYWYRQTLGQGPEFLTYFQNEAQLEKSRLLSDRFSAERPKGSFSTLEIQRTEQGDSAMYLCASSSRTGDSPLHFGNGTRLTVT.